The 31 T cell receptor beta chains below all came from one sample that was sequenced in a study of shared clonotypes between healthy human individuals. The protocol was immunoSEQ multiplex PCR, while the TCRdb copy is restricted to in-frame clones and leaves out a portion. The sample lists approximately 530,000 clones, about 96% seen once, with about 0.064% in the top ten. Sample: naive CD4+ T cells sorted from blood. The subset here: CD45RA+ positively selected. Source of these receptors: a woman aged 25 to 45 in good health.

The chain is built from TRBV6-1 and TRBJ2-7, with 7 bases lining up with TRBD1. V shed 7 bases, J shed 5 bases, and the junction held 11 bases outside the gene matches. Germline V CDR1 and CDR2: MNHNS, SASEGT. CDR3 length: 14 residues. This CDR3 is CASTSPTGRDEQYF. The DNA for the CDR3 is TGTGCCAGCACCTCGCCGACAGGGCGAGACGAGCAGTACTTC.

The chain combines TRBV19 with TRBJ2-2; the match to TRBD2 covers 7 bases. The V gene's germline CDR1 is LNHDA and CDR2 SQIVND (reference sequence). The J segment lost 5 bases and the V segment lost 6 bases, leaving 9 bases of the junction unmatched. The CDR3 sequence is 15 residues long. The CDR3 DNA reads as TGTGCCAGTAGACGGACTAGGGATTTTACCGGGGAGCTGTTTTTT. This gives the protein CASRRTRDFTGELFF.

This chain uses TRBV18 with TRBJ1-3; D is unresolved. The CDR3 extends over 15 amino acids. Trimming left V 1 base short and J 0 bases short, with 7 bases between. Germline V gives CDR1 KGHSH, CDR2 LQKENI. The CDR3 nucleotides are TGTGCCAGCTCACCACTGTTAGACTCTGGAAACACCATATATTTT. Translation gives CASSPLLDSGNTIYF.

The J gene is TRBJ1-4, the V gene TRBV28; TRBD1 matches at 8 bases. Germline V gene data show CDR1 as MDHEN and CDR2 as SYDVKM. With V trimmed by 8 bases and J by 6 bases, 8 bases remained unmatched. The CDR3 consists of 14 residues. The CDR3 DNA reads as TGTGCCAGCGACCCGGGACAGGCAGATGAAAAACTGTTTTTT. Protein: CASDPGQADEKLFF.

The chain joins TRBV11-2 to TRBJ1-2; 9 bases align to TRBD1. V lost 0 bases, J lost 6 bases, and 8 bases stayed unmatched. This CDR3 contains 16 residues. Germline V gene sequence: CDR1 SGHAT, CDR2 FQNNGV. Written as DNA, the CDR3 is TGTGCCAGCAGCTTAGACCCCAGGGACAGGGCTAATGGCTACACCTTC. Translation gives CASSLDPRDRANGYTF.

Here the CDR3 DNA reads TGTGCCAGCAGTGAGCGACAGGGGGCAGATACGCAGTATTTT. It codes for CASSERQGADTQYF. The J gene is TRBJ2-3, the V gene TRBV25-1; 9 bases line up with TRBD1. The V gene end was trimmed by 3 bases and the J gene end by 4 bases; junction bases not matched to a gene: 2. The germline gives CDR1 MGHDK, CDR2 SYGVNS. This CDR3 is 14 amino acids long. The full variable domain, its missing parts supplied by reference TRBV25-1 and TRBJ2-3, is EADIYQTPRYLVIGTGKKITLECSQTMGHDKMYWYQQDPGMELHLIHYSYGVNSTEKGDLSSESTVSRIRTEHFPLTLESARPSHTSQYLCASSERQGADTQYFGPGTRLTVL.

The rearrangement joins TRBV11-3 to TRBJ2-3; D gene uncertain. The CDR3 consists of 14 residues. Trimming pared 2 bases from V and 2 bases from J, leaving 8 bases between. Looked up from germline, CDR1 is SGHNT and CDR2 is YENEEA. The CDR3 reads CASSLSSSTDTQYF. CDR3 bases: TGTGCCAGCAGCTTAAGCTCGTCCACAGATACGCAGTATTTT.

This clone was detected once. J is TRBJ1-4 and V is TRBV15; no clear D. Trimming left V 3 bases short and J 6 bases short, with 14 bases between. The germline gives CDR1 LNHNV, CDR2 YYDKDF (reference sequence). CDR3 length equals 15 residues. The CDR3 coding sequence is TGTGCCACCAGCAGTCGAGTTGTAGCAGATGAAAAACTGTTTTTT. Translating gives CATSSRVVADEKLFF.

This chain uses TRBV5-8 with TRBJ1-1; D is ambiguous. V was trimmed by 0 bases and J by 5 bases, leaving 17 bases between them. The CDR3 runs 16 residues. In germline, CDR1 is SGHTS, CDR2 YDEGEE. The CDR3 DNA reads TGTGCCAGCAGCTTGGATGGACGGGTAGGCCGTACTGAAGCTTTCTTT. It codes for CASSLDGRVGRTEAFF.

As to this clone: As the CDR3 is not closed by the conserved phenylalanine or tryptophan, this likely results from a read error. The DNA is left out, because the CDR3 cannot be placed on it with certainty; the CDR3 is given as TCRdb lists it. This CDR3 is CATRDVLKP. The chain links TRBV10-1 to TRBJ2-7. The CDR3 sequence runs 9 residues, both termini included. The germline V gene encodes CDR1 WNHNN and CDR2 SYGVQD (reference sequence).

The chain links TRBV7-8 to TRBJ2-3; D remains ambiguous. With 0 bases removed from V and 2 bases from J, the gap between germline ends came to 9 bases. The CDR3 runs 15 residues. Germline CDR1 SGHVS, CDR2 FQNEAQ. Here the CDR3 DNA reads TGTGCCAGCAGCTTAGCCAGGATTCACACAGATACGCAGTATTTT. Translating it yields CASSLARIHTDTQYF.

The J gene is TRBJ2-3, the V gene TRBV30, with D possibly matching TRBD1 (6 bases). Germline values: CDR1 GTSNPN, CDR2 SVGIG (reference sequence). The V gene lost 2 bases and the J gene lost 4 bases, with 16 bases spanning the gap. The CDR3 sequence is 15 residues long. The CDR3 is CAWSHGQSGSDTQYF. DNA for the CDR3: TGTGCCTGGAGTCACGGACAGTCCGGCTCAGATACGCAGTATTTT.

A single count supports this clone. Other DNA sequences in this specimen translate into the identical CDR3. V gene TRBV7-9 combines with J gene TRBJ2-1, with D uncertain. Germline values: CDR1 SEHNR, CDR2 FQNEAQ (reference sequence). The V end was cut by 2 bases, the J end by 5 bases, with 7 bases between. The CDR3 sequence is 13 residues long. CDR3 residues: CASSLNRDNEQFF. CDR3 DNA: TGTGCCAGCAGCTTAAATCGGGACAATGAGCAGTTCTTC.

As DNA, the CDR3 is TGTGCCAGCAGTACCACAGGGGTTGGCAATCAGCCCCAGCATTTT. It specifies CASSTTGVGNQPQHF. This chain connects TRBV27 to TRBJ1-5, with 7 bases matching TRBD1. This CDR3 has 15 amino acids. V trimming: 5 bases; J trimming: 2 bases; junction bases outside the gene matches: 6. The germline CDR1 and CDR2 sequences are MNHEY and SMNVEV (reference sequence).

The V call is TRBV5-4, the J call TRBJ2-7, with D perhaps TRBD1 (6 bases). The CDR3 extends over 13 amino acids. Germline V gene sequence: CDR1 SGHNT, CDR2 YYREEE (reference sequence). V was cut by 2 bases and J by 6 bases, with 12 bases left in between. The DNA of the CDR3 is TGTGCCAGCAGCTTTAACAGGGTGTCCGAGCAGTACTTC. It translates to CASSFNRVSEQYF.

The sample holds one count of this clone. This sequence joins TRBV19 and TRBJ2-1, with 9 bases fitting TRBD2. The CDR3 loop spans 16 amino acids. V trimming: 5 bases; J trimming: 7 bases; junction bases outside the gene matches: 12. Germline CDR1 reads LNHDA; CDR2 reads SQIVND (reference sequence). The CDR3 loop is CASSPRGSGSFNEQFF. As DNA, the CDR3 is TGTGCCAGTAGTCCCCGTGGTAGCGGGAGTTTTAATGAGCAGTTCTTC.

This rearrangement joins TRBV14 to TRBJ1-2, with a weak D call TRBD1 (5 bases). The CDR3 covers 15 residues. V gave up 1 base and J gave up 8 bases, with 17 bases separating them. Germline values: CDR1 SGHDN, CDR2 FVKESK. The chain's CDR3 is CASSQVYRPRDGYTF. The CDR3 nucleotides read TGTGCCAGCAGCCAAGTCTATCGACCCAGGGACGGCTACACCTTC.

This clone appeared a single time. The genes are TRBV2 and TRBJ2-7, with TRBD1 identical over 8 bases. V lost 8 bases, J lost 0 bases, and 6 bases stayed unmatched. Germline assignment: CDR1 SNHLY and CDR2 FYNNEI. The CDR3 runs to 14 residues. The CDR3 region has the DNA TGTGCCAGCCTGGGACAGGTCACCTCCTACGAGCAGTACTTC. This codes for CASLGQVTSYEQYF.

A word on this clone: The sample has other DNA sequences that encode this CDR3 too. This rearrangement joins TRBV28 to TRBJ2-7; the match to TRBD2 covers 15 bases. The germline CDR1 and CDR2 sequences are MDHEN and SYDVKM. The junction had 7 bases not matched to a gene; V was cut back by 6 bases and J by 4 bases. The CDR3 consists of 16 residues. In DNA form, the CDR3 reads TGTGCCAGCAGCTCACCGGGACTAGCGGGAGGTTACGAGCAGTACTTC. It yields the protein CASSSPGLAGGYEQYF.

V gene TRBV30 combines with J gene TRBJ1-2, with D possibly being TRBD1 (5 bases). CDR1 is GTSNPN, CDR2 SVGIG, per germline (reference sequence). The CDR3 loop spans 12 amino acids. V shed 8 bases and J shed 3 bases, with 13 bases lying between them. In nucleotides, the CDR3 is TGTGCCAAGAAGGGGTTCGACTATGGCTACACCTTC. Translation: CAKKGFDYGYTF.

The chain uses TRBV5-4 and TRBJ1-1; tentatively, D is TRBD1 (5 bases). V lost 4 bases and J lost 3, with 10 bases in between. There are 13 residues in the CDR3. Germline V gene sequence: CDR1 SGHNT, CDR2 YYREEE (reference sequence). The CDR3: CASSQDSHTEAFF. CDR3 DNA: TGTGCCAGCAGCCAAGACAGCCACACTGAAGCTTTCTTT.

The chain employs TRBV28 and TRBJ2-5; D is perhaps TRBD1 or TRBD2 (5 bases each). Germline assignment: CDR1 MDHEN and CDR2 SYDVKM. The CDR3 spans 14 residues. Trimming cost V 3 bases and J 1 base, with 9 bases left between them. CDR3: CASSFGTTQETQYF. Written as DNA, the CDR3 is TGTGCCAGCAGTTTCGGGACCACCCAAGAGACCCAGTACTTC. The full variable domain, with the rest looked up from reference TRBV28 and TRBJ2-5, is DVKVTQSSRYLVKRTGEKVFLECVQDMDHENMFWYRQDPGLGLRLIYFSYDVKMKEKGDIPEGYSVSREKKERFSLILESASTNQTSMYLCASSFGTTQETQYFGPGTRLLVL.

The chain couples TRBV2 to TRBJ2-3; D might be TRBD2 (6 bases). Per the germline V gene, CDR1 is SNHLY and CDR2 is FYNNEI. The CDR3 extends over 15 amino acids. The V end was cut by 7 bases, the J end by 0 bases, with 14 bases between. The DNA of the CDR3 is TGTGCCAGCAACCCAGCGGGCCGAAGCACAGATACGCAGTATTTT. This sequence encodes CASNPAGRSTDTQYF.

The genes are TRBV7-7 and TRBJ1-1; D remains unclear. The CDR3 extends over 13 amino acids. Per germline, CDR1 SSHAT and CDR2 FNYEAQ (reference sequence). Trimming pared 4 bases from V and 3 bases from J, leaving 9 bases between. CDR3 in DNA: TGTGCCAGCAGCTCGAATCCCCACACTGAAGCTTTCTTT. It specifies CASSSNPHTEAFF.

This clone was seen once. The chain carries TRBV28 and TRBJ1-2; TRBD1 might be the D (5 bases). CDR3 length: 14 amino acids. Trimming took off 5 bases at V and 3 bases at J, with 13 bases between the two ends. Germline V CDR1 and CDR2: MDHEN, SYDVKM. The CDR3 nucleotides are TGTGCCAGCAGTATAACGGGGGGAGACTATGGCTACACCTTC. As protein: CASSITGGDYGYTF.

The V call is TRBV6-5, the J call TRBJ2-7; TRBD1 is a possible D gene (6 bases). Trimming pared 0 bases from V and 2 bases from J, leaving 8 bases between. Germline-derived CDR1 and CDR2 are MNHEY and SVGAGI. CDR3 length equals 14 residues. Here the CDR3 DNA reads TGTGCCAGCAGTTACTCGAGGGACACCTACGAGCAGTACTTC. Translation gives CASSYSRDTYEQYF.

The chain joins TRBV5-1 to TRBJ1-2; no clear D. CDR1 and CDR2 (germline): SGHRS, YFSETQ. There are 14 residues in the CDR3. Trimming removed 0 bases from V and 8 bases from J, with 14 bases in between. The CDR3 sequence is CASSLGPEVEGYTF. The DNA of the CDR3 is TGCGCCAGCAGCTTGGGGCCGGAGGTAGAGGGCTACACCTTC.

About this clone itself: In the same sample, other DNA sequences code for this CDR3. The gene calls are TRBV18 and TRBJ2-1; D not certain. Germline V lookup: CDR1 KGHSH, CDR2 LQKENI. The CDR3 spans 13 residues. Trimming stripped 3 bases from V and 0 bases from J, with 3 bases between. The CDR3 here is CASSPPSYNEQFF. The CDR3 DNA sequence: TGTGCCAGCTCACCTCCCTCCTACAATGAGCAGTTCTTC.

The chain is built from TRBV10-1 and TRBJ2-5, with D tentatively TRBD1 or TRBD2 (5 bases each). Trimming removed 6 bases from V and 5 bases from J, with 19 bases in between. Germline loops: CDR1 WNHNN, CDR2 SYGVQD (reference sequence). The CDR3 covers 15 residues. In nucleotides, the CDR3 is TGCGCCAGCAGCCTCCAGGGAGTCGGTTTCGAGACCCAGTACTTC. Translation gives CASSLQGVGFETQYF.

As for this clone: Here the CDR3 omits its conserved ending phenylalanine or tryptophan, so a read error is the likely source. DNA for the CDR3: TGCGCCAGCAGCCTGACTCGAGGACAGGGAGGCTACACCCTC. Translated: CASSLTRGQGGYTL. This rearrangement joins TRBV4-1 to TRBJ1-2, with 8 bases lining up with TRBD1. V lost 4 bases, J lost 8 bases, and 9 bases stayed unmatched. Germline loops: CDR1 MGHRA, CDR2 YSYEKL. The CDR3 runs 14 residues.

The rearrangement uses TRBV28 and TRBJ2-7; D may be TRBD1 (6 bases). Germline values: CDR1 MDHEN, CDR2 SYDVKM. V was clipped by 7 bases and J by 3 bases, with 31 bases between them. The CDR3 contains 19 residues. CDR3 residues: CASTKRGGSPKRALYEQYF. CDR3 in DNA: TGTGCCAGCACCAAACGAGGGGGTTCTCCGAAGCGTGCCCTCTACGAGCAGTACTTC. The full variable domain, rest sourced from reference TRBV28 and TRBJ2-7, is DVKVTQSSRYLVKRTGEKVFLECVQDMDHENMFWYRQDPGLGLRLIYFSYDVKMKEKGDIPEGYSVSREKKERFSLILESASTNQTSMYLCASTKRGGSPKRALYEQYFGPGTRLTVT.